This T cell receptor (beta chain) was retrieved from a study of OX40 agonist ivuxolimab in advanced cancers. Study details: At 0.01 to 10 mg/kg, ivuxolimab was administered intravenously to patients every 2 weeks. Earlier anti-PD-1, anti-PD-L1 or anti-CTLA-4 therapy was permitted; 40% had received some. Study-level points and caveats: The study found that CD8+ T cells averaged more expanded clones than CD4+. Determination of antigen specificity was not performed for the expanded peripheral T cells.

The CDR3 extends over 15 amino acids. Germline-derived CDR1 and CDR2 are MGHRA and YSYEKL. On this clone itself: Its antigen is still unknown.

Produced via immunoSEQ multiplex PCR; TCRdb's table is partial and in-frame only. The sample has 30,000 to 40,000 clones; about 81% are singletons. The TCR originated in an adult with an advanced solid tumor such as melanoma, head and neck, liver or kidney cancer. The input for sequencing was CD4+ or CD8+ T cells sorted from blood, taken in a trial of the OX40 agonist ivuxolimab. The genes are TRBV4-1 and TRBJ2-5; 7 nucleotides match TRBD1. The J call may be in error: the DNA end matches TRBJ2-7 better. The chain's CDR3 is CASSRDRARSYEQYF. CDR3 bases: TGCGCCAGCAGCCGAGACAGGGCCCGTTCCTACGAGCAGTACTTC.